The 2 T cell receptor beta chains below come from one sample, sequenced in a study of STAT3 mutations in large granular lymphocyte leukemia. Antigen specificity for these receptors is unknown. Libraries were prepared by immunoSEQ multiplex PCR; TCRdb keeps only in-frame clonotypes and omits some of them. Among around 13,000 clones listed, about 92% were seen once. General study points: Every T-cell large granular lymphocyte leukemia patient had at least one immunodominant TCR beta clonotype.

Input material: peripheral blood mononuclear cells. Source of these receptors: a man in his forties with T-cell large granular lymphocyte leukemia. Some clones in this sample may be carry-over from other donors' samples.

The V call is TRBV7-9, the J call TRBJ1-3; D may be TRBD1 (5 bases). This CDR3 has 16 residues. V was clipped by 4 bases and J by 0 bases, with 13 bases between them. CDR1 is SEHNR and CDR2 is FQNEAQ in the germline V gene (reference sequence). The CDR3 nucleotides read TGTGCCAGCAGCTCTTTATCAGGGTCCTCTGGAAACACCATATATTTT. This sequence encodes CASSSLSGSSGNTIYF.

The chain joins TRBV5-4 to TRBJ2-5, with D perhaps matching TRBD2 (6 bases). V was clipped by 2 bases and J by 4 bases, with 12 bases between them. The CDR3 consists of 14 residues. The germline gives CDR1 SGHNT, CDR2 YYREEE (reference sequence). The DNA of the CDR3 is TGTGCCAGCAGCTTAGGAGGAGGGGCAGAGACCCAGTACTTC. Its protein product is CASSLGGGAETQYF.